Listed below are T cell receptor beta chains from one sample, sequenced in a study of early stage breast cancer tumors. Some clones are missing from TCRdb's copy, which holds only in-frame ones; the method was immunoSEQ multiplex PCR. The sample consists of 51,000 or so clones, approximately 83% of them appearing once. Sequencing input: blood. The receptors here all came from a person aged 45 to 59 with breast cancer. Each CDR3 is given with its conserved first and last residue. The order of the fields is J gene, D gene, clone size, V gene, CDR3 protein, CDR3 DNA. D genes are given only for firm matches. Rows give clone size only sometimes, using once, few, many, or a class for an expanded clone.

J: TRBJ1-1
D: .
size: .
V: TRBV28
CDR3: CASSFTTSGARSEAFF
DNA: TGTGCCAGCAGCTTTACCACATCGGGCGCCCGATCTGAAGCTTTCTTT

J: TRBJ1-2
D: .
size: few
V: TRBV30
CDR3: CAWSVAPQALGYTF
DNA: TGTGCCTGGAGTGTTGCCCCTCAAGCCCTCGGCTACACCTTC

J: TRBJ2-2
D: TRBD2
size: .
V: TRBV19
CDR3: CASSPPGGGITGELFF
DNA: TGTGCCAGTAGTCCGCCTGGCGGGGGGATCACCGGGGAGCTGTTTTTT

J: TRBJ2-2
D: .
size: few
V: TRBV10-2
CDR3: CASSESPNTGELFF
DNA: TGCGCCAGCAGTGAGAGCCCGAACACCGGGGAGCTGTTTTTT

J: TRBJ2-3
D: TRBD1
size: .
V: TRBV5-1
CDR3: CASSLSGQGSTDTQYF
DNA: TGCGCCAGCAGCTTGAGTGGACAGGGGTCCACAGATACGCAGTATTTT

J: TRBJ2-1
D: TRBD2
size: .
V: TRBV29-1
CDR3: CSVEVGGSLDEQFF
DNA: TGCAGCGTTGAAGTCGGCGGGAGTTTAGATGAGCAGTTCTTC

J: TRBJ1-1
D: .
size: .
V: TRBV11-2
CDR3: CASSLSIEREAFF
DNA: TGTGCCAGCAGCTTAAGTATTGAACGAGAAGCTTTCTTT

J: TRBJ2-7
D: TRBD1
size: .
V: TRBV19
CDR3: CASSPNVGTGAEQYF
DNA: TGTGCCAGTAGTCCAAACGTAGGGACAGGGGCCGAGCAGTACTTC

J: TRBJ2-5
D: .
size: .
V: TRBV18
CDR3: CASSSSRQETQYF
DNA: TGTGCCAGCTCATCTAGCCGCCAAGAGACCCAGTACTTC

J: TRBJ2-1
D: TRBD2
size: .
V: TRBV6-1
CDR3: CASSERAGAGNEQFF
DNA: TGTGCCAGCAGTGAAAGGGCGGGAGCAGGGAATGAGCAGTTCTTC

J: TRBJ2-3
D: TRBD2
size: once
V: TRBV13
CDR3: CASSLVGTSIGDTQYF
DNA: TGTGCCAGCAGCTTAGTTGGGACTAGCATTGGAGATACGCAGTATTTT

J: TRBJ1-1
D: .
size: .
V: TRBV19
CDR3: CASSIKQGRMDTEAFF
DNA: TGTGCCAGTAGTATAAAGCAGGGCCGGATGGACACTGAAGCTTTCTTT

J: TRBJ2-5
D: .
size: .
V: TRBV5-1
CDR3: CASSPALGARGETQYF
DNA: TGCGCCAGCAGCCCGGCCCTGGGGGCGCGGGGGGAGACCCAGTACTTC

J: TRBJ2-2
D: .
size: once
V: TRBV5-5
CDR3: CASGRGLGGELFF
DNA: TGTGCCAGCGGTCGAGGGCTCGGCGGGGAGCTGTTTTTT

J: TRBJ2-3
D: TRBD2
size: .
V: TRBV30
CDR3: CAWRILAGDPDTQYF
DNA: TGTGCCTGGAGAATACTAGCGGGGGACCCAGATACGCAGTATTTT

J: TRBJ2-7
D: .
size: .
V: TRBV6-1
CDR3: CASSEELRAEQYF
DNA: TGTGCCAGCAGTGAAGAACTTAGGGCCGAGCAGTACTTC

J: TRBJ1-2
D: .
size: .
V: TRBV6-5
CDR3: CASSYSWGTGGYTF
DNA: TGTGCCAGCAGTTACTCTTGGGGAACGGGGGGCTACACCTTC

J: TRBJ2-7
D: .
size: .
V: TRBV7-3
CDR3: CASSPRRTDYEQYF
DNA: TGTGCCAGCAGCCCACGTCGGACAGACTACGAGCAGTACTTC

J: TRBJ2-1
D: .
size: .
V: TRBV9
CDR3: CASSVGVDEQFF
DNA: TGTGCCAGCAGCGTAGGGGTAGATGAGCAGTTCTTC

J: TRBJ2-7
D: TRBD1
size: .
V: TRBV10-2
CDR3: CASSPSMTPGQGLEYEQYF
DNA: TGCGCCAGCAGTCCTTCAATGACGCCGGGACAGGGTTTGGAGTACGAGCAGTACTTC

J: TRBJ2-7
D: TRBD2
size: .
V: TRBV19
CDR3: CASSIKLAGAYEQYF
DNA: TGTGCCAGTAGTATTAAACTAGCGGGAGCCTACGAGCAGTACTTC

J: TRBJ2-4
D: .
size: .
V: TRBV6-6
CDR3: CASSYPSTGQNIQYF
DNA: TGTGCCAGCAGTTACCCGTCCACAGGGCAAAACATTCAGTACTTC

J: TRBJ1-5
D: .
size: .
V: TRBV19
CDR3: CASSTGSQPQHF
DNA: TGTGCCAGTAGCACGGGGAGTCAGCCCCAGCATTTT

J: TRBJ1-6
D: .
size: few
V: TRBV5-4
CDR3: CASSTTADISSPLHF
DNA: TGTGCCAGCAGCACAACTGCCGACATATCTTCACCCCTCCACTTT

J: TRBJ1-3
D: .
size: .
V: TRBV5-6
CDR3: CASSLIGGNTIYF
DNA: TGTGCCAGCAGCTTGATTGGCGGAAACACCATATATTTT

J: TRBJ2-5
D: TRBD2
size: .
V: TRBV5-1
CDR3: CASSPGTSGHQETQYF
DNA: TGCGCCAGCAGCCCGGGGACTAGCGGACACCAAGAGACCCAGTACTTC

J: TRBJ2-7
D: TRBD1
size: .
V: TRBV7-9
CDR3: CASSPGTVSYEQYF
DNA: TGTGCCAGCAGCCCCGGGACAGTCTCCTACGAGCAGTACTTC

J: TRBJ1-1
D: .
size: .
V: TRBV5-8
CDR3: CASSLGGVTEAFF
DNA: TGTGCCAGCAGCTTGGGGGGGGTCACTGAAGCTTTCTTT

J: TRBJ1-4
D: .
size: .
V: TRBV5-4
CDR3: CASSNPGRTNEKLFF
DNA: TGTGCCAGCAGCAACCCAGGGCGCACTAATGAAAAACTGTTTTTT

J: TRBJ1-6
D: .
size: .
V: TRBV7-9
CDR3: CASSLTKSPLHF
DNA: TGTGCCAGCAGCTTGACAAAATCACCCCTCCACTTT

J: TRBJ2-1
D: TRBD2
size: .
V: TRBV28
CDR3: CASSTSGGAYNEQFF
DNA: TGTGCCAGCAGCACAAGCGGGGGGGCCTACAATGAGCAGTTCTTC

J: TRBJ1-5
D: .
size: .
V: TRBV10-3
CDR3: CAISSGNYSNQPQHF
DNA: TGTGCCATCAGTAGTGGGAATTATAGCAATCAGCCCCAGCATTTT

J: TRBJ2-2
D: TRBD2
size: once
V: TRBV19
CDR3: CATGRTSGYTGELFF
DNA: TGTGCCACCGGACGGACTAGCGGATACACCGGGGAGCTGTTTTTT

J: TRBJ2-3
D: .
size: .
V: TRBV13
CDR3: CASSLGLSTQYF
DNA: TGTGCCAGCAGCTTAGGACTAAGTACGCAGTATTTT

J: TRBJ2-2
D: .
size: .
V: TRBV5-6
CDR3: CASSLHGELFF
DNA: TGTGCCAGCAGCTTGCACGGGGAGCTGTTTTTT

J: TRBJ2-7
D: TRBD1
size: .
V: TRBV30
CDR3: CAWSDVAGTGGFPAYEQYF
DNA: TGTGCCTGGAGTGACGTCGCTGGCACAGGGGGATTCCCCGCCTACGAGCAGTACTTC

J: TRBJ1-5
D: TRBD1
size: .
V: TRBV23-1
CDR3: CASSQSTGGNNQPQHF
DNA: TGCGCCAGCAGTCAATCGACAGGGGGCAACAATCAGCCCCAGCATTTT

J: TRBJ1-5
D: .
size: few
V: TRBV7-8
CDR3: CASSLQESDQPQHF
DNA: TGTGCCAGCAGCTTACAGGAAAGCGATCAGCCCCAGCATTTT

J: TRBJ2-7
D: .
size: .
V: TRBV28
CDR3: CASSFSSYEQYF
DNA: TGTGCCAGCAGTTTTTCCTCTTACGAGCAGTACTTC

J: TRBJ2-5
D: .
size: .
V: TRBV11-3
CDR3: CASSARGGQETQYF
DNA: TGTGCCAGCAGCGCACGGGGCGGGCAGGAGACCCAGTACTTC

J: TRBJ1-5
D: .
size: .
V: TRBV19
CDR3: CASSTLENPAQHF
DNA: TGTGCCAGTAGTACCCTGGAAAACCCGGCCCAGCATTTT

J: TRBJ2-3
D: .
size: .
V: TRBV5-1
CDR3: CASSLVGVADTQYF
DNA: TGCGCCAGCAGCTTGGTAGGCGTGGCAGATACGCAGTATTTT

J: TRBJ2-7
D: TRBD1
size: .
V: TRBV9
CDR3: CASSVGIGAGQGPYEQYF
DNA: TGTGCCAGCAGCGTAGGAATCGGTGCGGGACAGGGACCATACGAGCAGTACTTC

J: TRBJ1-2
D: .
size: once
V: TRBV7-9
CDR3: CASSHKDGAGYGYTF
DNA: TGTGCCAGCAGCCATAAAGACGGGGCAGGCTATGGCTACACCTTC

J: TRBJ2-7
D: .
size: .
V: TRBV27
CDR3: CASSLGPAYVHEQYF
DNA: TGTGCCAGCAGTTTAGGGCCAGCATATGTCCACGAGCAGTACTTC

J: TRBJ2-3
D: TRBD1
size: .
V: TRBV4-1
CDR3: CASSRSGTGDGTDTQYF
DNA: TGCGCCAGCAGCCGTTCCGGGACAGGGGATGGCACAGATACGCAGTATTTT

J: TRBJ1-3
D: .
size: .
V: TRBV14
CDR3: CASSPGVRITSGNTIYF
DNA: TGTGCCAGCAGCCCAGGGGTACGGATCACTAGTGGAAACACCATATATTTT

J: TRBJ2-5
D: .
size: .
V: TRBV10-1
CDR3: CASSDGAPGTQYF
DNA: TGCGCCAGCAGTGACGGGGCCCCAGGGACCCAGTACTTC

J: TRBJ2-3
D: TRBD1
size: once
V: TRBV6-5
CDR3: CASTRDSNTDTQYF
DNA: TGTGCCAGCACAAGGGACAGCAACACAGATACGCAGTATTTT

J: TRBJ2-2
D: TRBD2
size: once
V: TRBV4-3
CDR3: CASSQELAGGNVGELFF
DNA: TGCGCCAGCAGCCAAGAACTAGCGGGGGGGAATGTCGGGGAGCTGTTTTTT